This record looks at one T cell receptor beta chain sequence and its context. Only one count was recorded for this clone. Its antigen remains undetermined. Within one base of it there is no much larger clone, and no base qualities were kept. Deletion took 0 bases off V and 6 bases off J, with a span of 15 bases between the germline ends. There are 15 amino acids in the CDR3, from cysteine to phenylalanine inclusive. Only the CDR3 part of the read is kept: 45 bases, read in frame from the first base. CDR1 is given as LNHNV and CDR2 as YYDKDF, both from the germline V gene (reference sequence). This sample was taken from a study of shared clonotypes between healthy human individuals (dated by TCRdb to about 2020). Some background on the complete study: The cohort comprised two women and a few men aged 18 to 49 years. For each donor, CD4 naive and CD4 memory were each given three plates, CD8 naive was given two plates, and CD8 memory was given one plate. Per donor, leukapheresis produced somewhere between about 0.94 and 10 billion PBMCs. Blood TCR repertoires of about five healthy adults were deeply sequenced to estimate repertoire size and the extent of clonotype sharing between individuals. To increase sequencing depth and limit assay-specific biases, TCR repertoire library preparation and sequencing were carried out by different laboratories using diverse techniques. Overall study outcomes, separate from this receptor: Higher generation probabilities were observed for clonotypes shared by all four sorted-subset donors than for non-shared clonotypes. Across a few donors, roughly 5.1% of naive CD4, 3% to 3.5% of naive CD8, approximately 2.5% of memory CD4, and under 0.45% of memory CD8 clonotypes were shared. Pairwise subsampling indicated that sequencing depth was expected to affect the degree of clonotype sharing among donors. Rarefaction of sorted-subset datasets indicated incomplete sequencing despite the large sequencing depth. Only blood was sampled, and tissue TCR repertoires likely differ from those in blood. Because the study included a small number of donors, the genetic and exposure-history diversity represented was limited. Estimated clonotype richness was generally larger for naive than for memory subsets.

Using the deep immunoSEQ assay, TCR CDR3 regions were amplified from genomic DNA by multiplex PCR. For each cell subset, the extracted genomic DNA was distributed evenly across all wells of several immunoSEQ 96-well plates, and each plate served as one replicate. Each replicate PCR for sorted subsets received around 0.2 ug genomic DNA, equal to tens of thousands of T cell genomes. Purified libraries were measured with a Qubit 3.0 fluorometer, size-checked on a Bioanalyzer 2100, and measured again with the KAPA Library Quantification kit. Every immunoSEQ 96-well plate was sequenced on a separate single-read 150-cycle Illumina NextSeq 550 flow cell. Per the source publication's procedure: Because only junctional sequences without quality scores were contained in the immunoSEQ output, filtering matching that applied to full-length reads could not be performed. Sequences were annotated with PyIR, a Python wrapper for IgBLAST v1.9, and V/J genes and CDR3 were assigned using IMGT germline references. Reads were filtered out if the reads had weak V/J assignments (E-value above 1e-6), no CDR3, stop codons, out-of-frame junctions, or ambiguous translated residues. V3J clonotypes were defined as sequences sharing the same inferred V gene, J gene, and CDR3 amino acid sequence. The percentage overlap between two repertoires was calculated by dividing the number of shared unique clonotypes by the size of the smaller repertoire. Richness of each repertoire was evaluated using RTK rarefaction, the Chao1 estimator, and Recon v2.1 estimates of unobserved clonotypes. Generation probabilities for all TCRbeta clonotypes obtained by the gDNA method from a handful of donors were computed using OLGA. TCRdb obtained this table from immuneACCESS and retained in-frame rearrangements with V and J assigned. These tables miss some clones; where compared with another copy, unresolved V genes account for less than half of the shortfall, and the remainder is unexplained. V and J calls plus clone size are reproduced from that table; the DNA served to infer D and trimming. The sample contains about a million clones, 76% of them found a single time. Over 1.3% of the sample is in the top ten clones.

Healthy HIV-negative adults with no recently reported acute infections or vaccinations were included as donors. Every donor was a Caucasian adult living in Nashville, Tennessee, USA. CD4+ T cells were enriched through magnetic negative selection, after which naive cells were positively selected on CD45RA and the remaining negative fraction served as the memory subset. After blood collection by leukapheresis, PBMCs were isolated using Ficoll-Histopaque density gradient centrifugation and then cryopreserved in the vapor phase of liquid nitrogen. Purity and quantity of every magnetically sorted T cell population were checked by analytical flow cytometry. Each sorted fraction had its genomic DNA isolated and then quantified by UV absorbance on a Nanodrop 2000c.

The chain links TRBV15 with TRBJ2-7; perhaps TRBD2 is the D gene, with 6 bases matching. The sample consisted of memory CD4+ T cells sorted from blood. The sample's cell subset or site, from its label and the paper: CD45RA-negative fraction. This TCR came from a man aged 18 to 29 in good health. The CDR3 reads CATSRDTGGGIEQYF. The nucleotides are TGTGCCACCAGCAGAGATACCGGGGGAGGTATCGAGCAGTACTTC.